The T cell receptor beta chain under discussion was sequenced for a study of Graves' ophthalmopathy and Graves' hyperthyroidism. Whole-study findings and limits: Ophthalmopathy versus stable hyperthyroidism: 13-signature model gave about 87% sensitivity, 75% to 83% specificity. The model forecast ophthalmopathy progression, reaching over 70% sensitivity and around 72% specificity.

Patients in the hyperthyroidism group, adults aged 18 to 65, were newly diagnosed, under 2 months' duration. Enrollment excluded any patients with other autoimmune diseases, uncontrolled infections, pregnancy or lactation. This clonotype was detected many times. What it binds is unknown. The CDR3 extends over 15 amino acids. V shed 4 bases and J shed 1 base, with 14 bases lying between them. Germline-derived CDR1 and CDR2 are SGDLS and YYNGEE. Amplified TCR beta CDR3 regions were obtained using RNA transcripts as template. Second-round multiplex PCR came after a first-round RT-PCR that employed HTBI primers. TCRdb used MiXCR to reprocess the multiplex PCR reads, holding one entry per CDR3 protein. The sample has approximately 540,000 distinct CDR3 sequences, just under 40% seen once.

Sequencing was carried out using peripheral blood or thyroid tissue (not recorded which). V and J are TRBV9 and TRBJ2-5, with D possibly being TRBD2 (6 bases). This TCR was recovered from an adult man with Graves' hyperthyroidism. The CDR3 sequence is CASSPRLDRQETQYF. The CDR3 nucleotides are TGTGCCAGCAGCCCTCGACTAGACCGCCAAGAGACCCAGTACTTC.